What follows are 31 T cell receptor beta chains derived from one specimen sequenced in a study of Graves' ophthalmopathy and Graves' hyperthyroidism (dated 2018 in TCRdb). The sample was run on an Illumina HiSeq 2000. For repertoire sequencing, the TCR beta CDR3 regions were amplified from RNA transcripts. The first round was an RT-PCR using HTBI primers with the Qiagen OneStep RT-PCR kit, and this first round was followed by a second-round multiplex PCR, then size selection and purification. TCRdb reprocessed the public reads (quality trimming at Q25 with fastp, clone calling with MiXCR) and kept in-frame beta chains. Under each unique CDR3 protein, matching rows form one entry showing the most common genes and DNA. The sample table contains about 370,000 distinct CDR3 sequences; only one count was recorded for approximately 17% of them. The leading ten clones occupy roughly 2.6% of the sample.

The sequenced sample consisted of peripheral blood. The receptors were sampled from an adult woman with stable Graves' hyperthyroidism.

This clonotype has only a few counts. This chain links TRBV10-3 with TRBJ2-5; 10 bases fit TRBD1. Germline V gene lookup returns CDR1 ENHRY and CDR2 SYGVKD. The CDR3 is made up of 13 amino acids. V lost 4 bases to trimming and J lost 4 bases; unmatched junction nucleotides: 0. CDR3 in DNA: TGTGCCATCAGTGGGACAGGGGGAGAGACCCAGTACTTC. This sequence encodes CAISGTGGETQYF.

This chain uses TRBV6-1 with TRBJ1-2; TRBD1 matches 9 bases. The CDR3 totals 14 residues. The V gene end was trimmed by 9 bases and the J gene end by 5 bases; junction bases not matched to a gene: 10. CDR1 and CDR2 from the germline V gene are MNHNS and SASEGT. CDR3 nucleotides: TGTGCCAGTCAGCGTGGACAGGGGACTTATGGCTACACCTTC. Protein sequence: CASQRGQGTYGYTF.

This chain joins TRBV24-1 and TRBJ2-2; 9 nucleotides agree with TRBD1. V dropped 0 bases and J dropped 7; count of bases not matched to a gene: 5. The CDR3 spans 16 residues. The germline V gene encodes CDR1 KGHDR and CDR2 SFDVKD. In DNA form, the CDR3 reads TGTGCCACCAGTGATTTGCCGGGACAGGGCGGCGGGGAGCTGTTTTTT. This translates into CATSDLPGQGGGELFF.

This clonotype was counted ten times or more. The rearrangement uses TRBV4-1 and TRBJ1-5; 7 bases align to TRBD1. The V gene end was trimmed by 1 base and the J gene end by 0 bases; junction bases not matched to a gene: 6. Per germline, CDR1 MGHRA and CDR2 YSYEKL. The CDR3 sequence is 17 residues long. CDR3 amino acids: CASSQVSTGLSNQPQHF. As DNA, the CDR3 is TGCGCCAGCAGCCAAGTTTCGACAGGGCTTAGCAATCAGCCCCAGCATTTT.

CDR3 in amino acids: CSARDSASGSSYEQYF. The CDR3 DNA reads as TGCAGTGCTAGAGATTCGGCTAGCGGGAGCTCCTACGAGCAGTACTTC. V usage is TRBV20-1 and J usage is TRBJ2-7, with 10 bases lining up with TRBD2. The J segment lost 0 bases and the V segment lost 0 bases, leaving 5 bases of the junction unmatched. The CDR3 totals 16 residues. CDR1 DFQATT and CDR2 SNEGSKA come from the germline V gene (reference sequence).

The genes are TRBV28 and TRBJ1-1, with unresolved D. Germline CDR1 and CDR2: MDHEN and SYDVKM. The CDR3 extends over 16 amino acids. The V and J ends lost 0 bases and 1 base respectively, with 12 bases between them. DNA of the CDR3: TGTGCCAGCAGTTTATGGGCCTGGTCGGGGAACACTGAAGCTTTCTTT. Translation gives CASSLWAWSGNTEAFF.

The chain uses TRBV20-1 and TRBJ2-7; D is uncertain. Germline V gene sequence: CDR1 DFQATT, CDR2 SNEGSKA (reference sequence). V was trimmed by 2 bases and J by 2 bases, leaving 10 bases between them. This CDR3 is 13 amino acids long. For the CDR3, the DNA is TGCAGTGCTAGAAAGGGCTACCCCTACGAGCAGTACTTC. Translated, it gives CSARKGYPYEQYF.

This clonotype was picked up many times. The chain joins TRBV28 to TRBJ2-5; 12 bases align to TRBD2. The CDR3 is 13 amino acids. Trimming at V came to 6 bases and at J to 5 bases, leaving 1 base not matched to a gene. The germline gives CDR1 MDHEN, CDR2 SYDVKM. The DNA of the CDR3 is TGTGCCAGCAGCACTAGCGGGGGGGAGACCCAGTACTTC. Encoded protein: CASSTSGGETQYF. The full variable domain, with the rest looked up from reference TRBV28 and TRBJ2-5, is DVKVTQSSRYLVKRTGEKVFLECVQDMDHENMFWYRQDPGLGLRLIYFSYDVKMKEKGDIPEGYSVSREKKERFSLILESASTNQTSMYLCASSTSGGETQYFGPGTRLLVL.

This clonotype was seen ten or more times. The CDR3 coding sequence is TGTGCCTGGAGCAAAAAGGGGGCGTTCTACGAGCAGTACTTC. Protein product: CAWSKKGAFYEQYF. The chain links TRBV30 to TRBJ2-7, with 7 bases matching TRBD1. CDR3 length equals 14 residues. The V gene end was trimmed by 3 bases and the J gene end by 3 bases; junction bases not matched to a gene: 8. CDR1 GTSNPN and CDR2 SVGIG come from the germline V gene (reference sequence).

This clonotype has just a few counts. A clone one base away is much larger, so this may be a read error. The rearrangement uses TRBV6-2 or TRBV6-3 and TRBJ2-4, with 10 bases identical to TRBD1. This CDR3 region has 17 residues. Germline values: CDR1 MNHEY, CDR2 SVGEGT. The CDR3 nucleotides read TGTGCCAGCACCGGGACAGGGGAACGTCGAGCCAAAAACATTAAGTACTTC. This encodes CASTGTGERRAKNIKYF.

This clonotype was seen repeatedly, ten times or more. The chain couples TRBV28 to TRBJ2-7; possible D gene TRBD1, 6 bases. This CDR3 is 13 amino acids long. Germline V gives CDR1 MDHEN, CDR2 SYDVKM. V gave up 5 bases and J gave up 4 bases, with 12 bases separating them. In nucleotides, the CDR3 is TGTGCCAGCAGTCGCCGAACAGGGTACGAGCAGTACTTC. It codes for CASSRRTGYEQYF.

Details on this clonotype: The conserved closing phenylalanine or tryptophan is absent in this CDR3, likely reflecting a read error. The V gene is TRBV28, the J gene TRBJ2-2; no clear D. There are 16 residues in the CDR3. V was cut by 6 bases and J by 4 bases, with 18 bases left in between. Germline CDR1 is MDHEN and CDR2 is SYDVKM. The CDR3 region has the DNA TGTGCCAGCAGACCGACGGTGGGGTTTCCCACCGGGGAGCTGTTTCTT. Protein product: CASRPTVGFPTGELFL.

This rearrangement joins TRBV15 to TRBJ1-1; D unresolved. CDR3 length equals 16 residues. Trimming left V 1 base short and J 1 base short, with 13 bases between. Germline CDR1 LNHNV, CDR2 YYDKDF (reference sequence). The CDR3 region is CATSRGLSSANTEAFF. The CDR3 region has the DNA TGTGCCACCAGCAGAGGATTATCATCAGCGAACACTGAAGCTTTCTTT. The full variable domain, with the rest looked up from reference TRBV15 and TRBJ1-1, is DAMVIQNPRYQVTQFGKPVTLSCSQTLNHNVMYWYQQKSSQAPKLLFHYYDKDFNNEADTPDNFQSRRPNTSFCFLDIRSPGLGDTAMYLCATSRGLSSANTEAFFGQGTRLTVV.

J is TRBJ2-7 and V is TRBV5-1; D tentatively reads TRBD1 or TRBD2 (5 bases each). CDR3 length: 17 amino acids. V shed 0 bases and J shed 5 bases, with 21 bases lying between them. Germline-derived CDR1 and CDR2 are SGHRS and YFSETQ. The CDR3, as DNA: TGCGCCAGCAGCTTGGGATTGGGAGAGGGGATCGGACACGAGCAGTACTTC. It specifies CASSLGLGEGIGHEQYF.

This clonotype occurred many times. This chain joins TRBV12-3 or TRBV12-4 and TRBJ1-3; D gene uncertain. The CDR3 loop spans 14 amino acids. Trimming pared 5 bases from V and 3 bases from J, leaving 11 bases between. For the CDR3, the DNA is TGTGCCAGCAGTCCCCGGCGGAGTGGAAACACCATATATTTT. Translating it yields CASSPRRSGNTIYF.

This clonotype has ten or more counts. V and J are TRBV27 and TRBJ2-7; a possible D gene is TRBD2 (5 bases). Trimming cost V 8 bases and J 4 bases, with 27 bases left between them. Germline V gene lookup returns CDR1 MNHEY and CDR2 SMNVEV (reference sequence). The CDR3 has 17 residues. The chain's CDR3 is CASHTISSSEGRYEQYF. CDR3 bases: TGTGCCAGCCACACTATTTCTAGTAGCGAAGGCCGGTACGAGCAGTACTTC.

Many counts were recorded for this clonotype. The rearrangement joins TRBV6-1 to TRBJ1-5; D perhaps matches TRBD1 (5 bases). The CDR3 is 15 residues long. CDR1 is MNHNS, CDR2 SASEGT, per germline. V lost 6 bases and J lost 5, with 17 bases in between. The CDR3 DNA sequence: TGTGCCAGCAGATGGGACGGGTTAAAGGATCAGCCCCAGCATTTT. Translated: CASRWDGLKDQPQHF.

This clonotype has a count of ten or more. The chain joins TRBV4-3 to TRBJ2-7; tentatively, D is TRBD2 (5 bases). This CDR3 comprises 14 residues. V was pared by 1 base and J by 3 bases, with 10 bases between. Germline V lookup: CDR1 LGHNA, CDR2 YSLEER. CDR3 DNA sequence: TGCGCCAGCAGCCAAGCCAACGGAGGCTACGAGCAGTACTTC. This encodes CASSQANGGYEQYF.

This clonotype was recorded many times. The rearrangement links TRBV20-1 to TRBJ1-2; no clear D gene. Trimming shortened V by 4 bases and J by 4 bases, and 16 bases separated the two germline ends. Germline lookup yields CDR1 DFQATT and CDR2 SNEGSKA (reference sequence). The CDR3 is 14 amino acids. CDR3 DNA: TGCAGTGCTAAGACAACACGAGACCTCTATGGCTACACCTTC. Residues: CSAKTTRDLYGYTF.

Comment on this clonotype: Without the conserved terminal phenylalanine or tryptophan, this CDR3 likely stems from a read error. It is unclear where the CDR3 begins or ends on the DNA, so no DNA is shown, and the CDR3 is as TCRdb lists it. The chain recombines TRBV6-2 or TRBV6-3 with TRBJ1-1. CDR1 is MNHEY, CDR2 SVGEGT, per germline. The CDR3 numbers 9 amino acids, ends counted. The CDR3 here is CASSYLRGR.

Ten or more counts support this clonotype. This rearrangement joins TRBV7-8 to TRBJ2-5, with 13 bases fitting TRBD2. The CDR3 is 17 amino acids. Germline lookup yields CDR1 SGHVS and CDR2 FQNEAQ. V shed 5 bases, J shed 4 bases, and the junction held 10 bases outside the gene matches. CDR3 sequence: CASSRGLAGEGSETQYF. In DNA form, the CDR3 reads TGTGCCAGCAGCCGAGGACTAGCGGGAGAGGGGTCAGAGACCCAGTACTTC. Full variable domain (outside the CDR3, taken from reference TRBV7-8 and TRBJ2-5): GAGVSQSPRYKVAKRGQDVALRCDPISGHVSLFWYQQALGQGPEFLTYFQNEAQLDKSGLPSDRFFAERPEGSVSTLKIQRTQQEDSAVYLCASSRGLAGEGSETQYFGPGTRLLVL.

This clonotype was observed many times. The chain carries TRBV30 and TRBJ1-2; D is unresolved. The CDR3 has 13 residues. Per the germline V gene, CDR1 is GTSNPN and CDR2 is SVGIG (reference sequence). The V gene lost 3 bases and the J gene lost 6 bases, with 14 bases spanning the gap. The CDR3 bases are TGTGCCTGGAGCCCTACAAACCCCCATGGCTACACCTTC. Its protein product is CAWSPTNPHGYTF.

This clonotype occurred a few times. Here the CDR3 DNA reads TGCGCCAGCAGCCAAGAGCGGAGACAGAAAACTGAAGCTTTCTTT. It translates to CASSQERRQKTEAFF. The chain recombines TRBV4-1 with TRBJ1-1; D possibly corresponds to TRBD1 (5 bases). The V end was cut by 0 bases, the J end by 5 bases, with 13 bases between. The CDR3 has 15 amino acids. The germline CDR1 and CDR2 sequences are MGHRA and YSYEKL.

About this clonotype: One end of the junction fails to match germline, which may point to a read error. J is TRBJ2-1 and V is TRBV11-2, with D perhaps TRBD2 (6 bases). This CDR3 comprises 15 residues. The germline gives CDR1 SGHAT, CDR2 FQNNGV. CDR3 sequence reads: CASSWAAEGYNEKFF. In nucleotides, the CDR3 is TGTGCCAGCAGCTGGGCCGCGGAGGGCTACAATGAGAAGTTCTTC.

This clonotype showed up many times. The chain recombines TRBV28 with TRBJ1-6, with no clear D. The CDR3 contains 15 residues. V lost 3 bases to trimming and J lost 9 bases, with 15 bases between them. From germline, CDR1 is MDHEN and CDR2 SYDVKM. The CDR3 reads CASSLYLGRPSPLHF. As DNA, the CDR3 is TGTGCCAGCAGTTTGTACCTAGGGCGTCCTTCACCCCTCCACTTT. Filled out from reference TRBV28 and TRBJ1-6, the complete variable domain reads DVKVTQSSRYLVKRTGEKVFLECVQDMDHENMFWYRQDPGLGLRLIYFSYDVKMKEKGDIPEGYSVSREKKERFSLILESASTNQTSMYLCASSLYLGRPSPLHFGNGTRLTVT.

This clonotype was seen repeatedly, ten times or more. CDR3 bases: TGTGCCAGCAGCTTAATCGGGGGACGTAAAGACACCGGGGAGCTGTTTTTT. Residues: CASSLIGGRKDTGELFF. The J gene is TRBJ2-2, the V gene TRBV11-1; TRBD2 might be the D (6 bases). The V gene's germline CDR1 is SGHAT and CDR2 FQDESV (reference sequence). This CDR3 spans 17 amino acids. Trimming removed 2 bases from V and 3 bases from J, with 16 bases in between.

This clonotype appeared a few times. V gene TRBV5-1 combines with J gene TRBJ1-1, with TRBD1 identical over 8 bases. This CDR3 is built from 13 residues. The V and J ends lost 5 bases and 6 bases, in that order; junction bases with no gene match: 6. Per the germline V gene, CDR1 is SGHRS and CDR2 is YFSETQ. The CDR3 here is CASSSAQGAEAFF. CDR3 coding DNA: TGCGCCAGCAGTTCAGCACAGGGGGCTGAAGCTTTCTTT.

Notes on this clonotype: A read error is possible here, since a much larger clone lies one base away. The chain employs TRBV3-1 and TRBJ2-2, with D perhaps matching TRBD2 (5 bases). The CDR3 totals 19 residues. In germline, CDR1 is LGHDT, CDR2 YNNKEL (reference sequence). The CDR3 DNA reads as TGTGCCAGCAGCCACATGCCCCATGGGTGGGAGAGTAACACCGGGGAGCTGTGTTTT. As protein: CASSHMPHGWESNTGELCF.

This chain links TRBV24-1 with TRBJ2-5; D may be TRBD1 or TRBD2 (5 bases each). The CDR3 totals 15 residues. In germline, CDR1 is KGHDR, CDR2 SFDVKD. With 0 bases removed from V and 4 bases from J, the gap between germline ends came to 11 bases. The CDR3 spells CATSDLQRGLETQYF. The CDR3 nucleotides are TGTGCCACCAGTGATTTGCAGAGGGGATTAGAGACCCAGTACTTC.

The chain links TRBV28 to TRBJ2-7, with 9 nucleotides matching TRBD1. This CDR3 has 12 residues. Germline V lookup: CDR1 MDHEN, CDR2 SYDVKM. The V and J ends lost 4 bases and 12 bases, in that order; junction bases with no gene match: 7. The CDR3 DNA sequence: TGTGCCAGCAGTTCCCCGAGGACAGGGGCGTACTTC. Encoded protein: CASSSPRTGAYF.

The chain has TRBV27 and TRBJ1-2; possibly TRBD1 for D (5 bases). CDR1 is MNHEY, CDR2 SMNVEV, per germline (reference sequence). The CDR3 sequence is 15 residues long. V lost 3 bases, J lost 3 bases, and 14 bases lay in between. Here the CDR3 DNA reads TGTGCCAGCAGTTTTTCGGGGAGGGGTGACTATGGCTACACCTTC. It is translated as CASSFSGRGDYGYTF.